The 3 T cell receptor beta chains in this list originate from one sample, sequenced in a study of T-cell reconstitution after alpha-beta-depleted transplantation in children. TCRbeta library construction was performed incorporating unique molecular identifiers. One entry per CDR3 protein, called by TCRdb with MiXCR from the PCR reads. The table lists fewer than 700,000 distinct CDR3 sequences, 10% to 15% of them singletons. The source material was PBMCs, mostly from graft donor cells, sampled 360 days after TCRalphabeta/CD19-depleted stem cell transplant. The receptor source for this set is a male patient aged 10 to 17 who had a stem cell transplant for acute myeloid leukemia, so the T cells may come from the graft donor.

This rearrangement joins TRBV29-1 to TRBJ2-2; D is possibly TRBD2 (6 bases). The CDR3 covers 14 residues. The germline gives CDR1 SQVTM, CDR2 ANQGSEA. Trimming removed 6 bases from V and 5 bases from J, with 16 bases in between. Here the CDR3 reads CSVLGGRETGELFF. The CDR3, as DNA: TGCAGCGTCCTCGGGGGAAGGGAAACCGGGGAGCTGTTTTTT.

This clonotype occurred a few times. The chain recombines TRBV27 with TRBJ2-2; weak D call: TRBD1 (6 bases). The V gene's germline CDR1 is MNHEY and CDR2 SMNVEV (reference sequence). Trimming stripped 7 bases from V and 4 bases from J, with 13 bases between. The CDR3 extends over 14 amino acids. CDR3 nucleotide sequence: TGTGCCAGCACCCCACAGGGACCCACCGGGGAGCTGTTTTTT. Protein product: CASTPQGPTGELFF.

The chain uses TRBV14 and TRBJ2-1, with a tentative D call TRBD1 (6 bases). CDR3 length equals 11 residues. Deletions cut 4 bases from V and 10 bases from J, with 8 bases between. Germline CDR1 is SGHDN and CDR2 is FVKESK. The CDR3, as DNA: TGTGCCAGCAGCCCAGGGACAGAGCAGTTCTTC. This sequence encodes CASSPGTEQFF.